The rows below give T cell receptor beta chains drawn from one sample of a study of T cell responses to AZD1222 COVID-19 vaccine. This table comes from immunoSEQ multiplex PCR, and its TCRdb copy is limited to in-frame clones, with some not included. The sample shows tens of thousands of clones, 80% to 90% of them seen only once. Sequenced here: peripheral blood, sampled on day 0 of AZD1222 vaccination. The receptors were gathered from an adult in good health. Each CDR3 is given with its conserved first and last residue. The D gene is left open where the match is weak. Size values are once, few and many counts, or a class for expanded clones, and some rows have none.

d_call,v_call,j_call,clone_size,cdr3_aa,cdr3_nt
NA,TRBV28,TRBJ1-1,NA,CAGRGVLSTEAFF,TGTGCCGGTAGGGGTGTACTCTCCACTGAAGCTTTCTTT
NA,TRBV24-1,TRBJ1-3,once,CATSKVRGANGNTIYF,TGTGCCACCAGTAAGGTGCGGGGGGCTAATGGAAACACCATATATTTT
NA,TRBV3-1/TRBV3-2,TRBJ1-6,NA,CASSLDLGGDSPLHF,TGTGCCAGCAGCCTGGATTTGGGTGGGGATTCACCCCTCCACTTT
NA,TRBV28,TRBJ2-5,once,CASRLDPQETQYF,TGTGCCAGCAGGCTCGATCCCCAAGAGACCCAGTACTTC
TRBD1,TRBV7-2,TRBJ2-7,NA,CASSLAGQGAMGEQYF,TGTGCCAGCAGCTTAGCGGGACAGGGGGCTATGGGGGAGCAGTACTTC
NA,TRBV18,TRBJ1-1,NA,CASSPDGISAFF,TGTGCCAGCTCACCAGACGGAATATCAGCTTTCTTT
TRBD2,TRBV6-5,TRBJ2-5,NA,CASSYSGRVGETQYF,TGTGCCAGCAGTTACTCGGGGAGGGTAGGAGAGACCCAGTACTTC
NA,TRBV6-6,TRBJ2-7,NA,CASRSQGKNSYEQYF,TGTGCCAGCAGAAGTCAGGGGAAGAACTCCTACGAGCAGTACTTC
TRBD2,TRBV19,TRBJ2-3,NA,CASRAGADTQYF,TGTGCCAGTAGAGCGGGAGCAGATACGCAGTATTTT
TRBD1,TRBV28,TRBJ1-5,NA,CASSLQGGYSNQPQHF,TGTGCCAGCAGTCTCCAGGGGGGCTATAGCAATCAGCCCCAGCATTTT
NA,TRBV6-5,TRBJ1-4,NA,CASSYTGEKLFF,TGTGCCAGCAGTTACACCGGTGAAAAACTGTTTTTT
NA,TRBV5-1,TRBJ2-3,NA,CASSLDGTYPVDTQYF,TGCGCCAGCAGCTTGGATGGGACGTACCCCGTAGATACGCAGTATTTT
NA,TRBV25-1,TRBJ1-1,NA,CASSAPGLLKAFF,TGTGCCAGCAGTGCCCCCGGACTACTCAAAGCTTTCTTT
NA,TRBV19,TRBJ2-1,once,CASSGTASGEGGSNEQFF,TGTGCCAGTAGCGGGACAGCTAGCGGAGAAGGGGGGAGCAATGAGCAGTTCTTC
NA,TRBV5-1,TRBJ2-1,NA,CASSPFAQVPYNEQFF,TGCGCCAGCAGCCCCTTCGCCCAGGTTCCCTACAATGAGCAGTTCTTC
NA,TRBV30,TRBJ2-3,NA,CAWTAPADTQYF,TGTGCCTGGACGGCGCCGGCGGATACGCAGTATTTT
NA,TRBV7-2,TRBJ2-7,NA,CASSSGVLTNKYF,TGTGCCAGCAGCTCAGGCGTCCTAACTAACAAGTACTTC
NA,TRBV12-3/TRBV12-4,TRBJ1-5,NA,CASTETRNQPQHF,TGTGCCAGCACGGAGACTCGTAATCAGCCCCAGCATTTT
NA,TRBV4-1,TRBJ2-3,NA,CASSVAPLGGDTQYF,TGCGCCAGCAGTGTGGCCCCTTTGGGAGGAGATACGCAGTATTTT
NA,TRBV6-5,TRBJ1-4,NA,CASSYSNEKLFF,TGTGCCAGCAGTTACAGTAATGAAAAACTGTTTTTT
NA,TRBV3-1/TRBV3-2,TRBJ1-5,NA,CASSQDLIGNQPQHF,TGTGCCAGCAGCCAAGATCTGATAGGAAATCAGCCCCAGCATTTT